One and the same sample provided the 31 T cell receptor beta chains below, sequenced in a study of blood T cells in healthy people across ages. With a J-beta primer mix and a sample-barcoded 5' primer, a second PCR ran about 6 to 11 cycles. Each CDR3 protein is one row after TCRdb ran MiXCR on the 5' RACE reads. The table records more than 1,000,000 distinct CDR3 sequences, approximately 26% of them present only once. Another study also made use of these data, one on T cells of mothers and their children.

Material: blood. All receptors derive from a girl aged 2-10 years in good health.

This clonotype was seen a few times. The J gene is TRBJ1-2, the V gene TRBV29-1; D gene unclear. Trimming removed 0 bases at V and 6 bases at J, with 2 bases between. The germline V gene has CDR1 SQVTM and CDR2 ANQGSEA. CDR3 length: 10 amino acids. CDR3 sequence: CSVEEDGYTF. The CDR3 region has the DNA TGCAGCGTTGAAGAGGATGGCTACACCTTC. Based on the CDR3 plus reference TRBV29-1 and TRBJ1-2, the full variable domain is SAVISQKPSRDICQRGTSLTIQCQVDSQVTMMFWYRQQPGQSLTLIATANQGSEATYESGFVIDKFPISRPNLTFSTLTVSNMSPEDSSIYLCSVEEDGYTFGSGTRLTVV.

The chain uses TRBV25-1 and TRBJ1-4, with D hard to call. Trimming took off 2 bases at V and 7 bases at J, with 8 bases between the two ends. The CDR3 sequence is 13 residues long. Germline CDR1 is MGHDK and CDR2 is SYGVNS. In DNA, the CDR3 is TGTGCCAGCAGTGAACTTGTGGGTGAAAAACTGTTTTTT. It translates to CASSELVGEKLFF.

This clonotype showed up just a few times. The chain employs TRBV5-6 and TRBJ2-5; D is perhaps TRBD1 or TRBD2 (5 bases each). Germline V CDR1 and CDR2: SGHDT, YYEEEE. This CDR3 comprises 14 residues. Trimming removed 1 base from V and 4 bases from J, with 11 bases in between. CDR3 region: CASSLWDLGETQYF. CDR3 bases: TGTGCCAGCAGCTTGTGGGACCTTGGAGAGACCCAGTACTTC.

This sequence joins TRBV4-1 and TRBJ1-1; D gene uncertain. This CDR3 is 13 amino acids long. Germline V CDR1 and CDR2: MGHRA, YSYEKL. The ends were cut back, 4 bases at V and 2 bases at J, with 8 bases in the middle. The CDR3 protein is CASSLRINTEAFF. The CDR3, as DNA: TGCGCCAGCAGCCTAAGGATAAACACTGAAGCTTTCTTT.

This clonotype turned up a few times. This chain connects TRBV27 to TRBJ2-3, with D maybe TRBD1 (5 bases). Per the germline V gene, CDR1 is MNHEY and CDR2 is SMNVEV (reference sequence). Trimming stripped 10 bases from V and 7 bases from J, with 15 bases between. The CDR3 contains 12 residues. The CDR3 protein is CATSQGQYTQYF. CDR3 nucleotides: TGTGCCACCTCGCAGGGTCAGTATACGCAGTATTTT.

This clonotype has a count of ten or more. The V and J genes are TRBV9 and TRBJ1-1; D is unclear. CDR1 SGDLS and CDR2 YYNGEE come from the germline V gene. V was cut by 4 bases and J by 0 bases, with 7 bases left in between. The CDR3 is 13 residues long. The CDR3 loop is CASSPEVNTEAFF. The CDR3 DNA is TGTGCCAGCAGCCCTGAGGTGAACACTGAAGCTTTCTTT. Together with reference TRBV9 and TRBJ1-1, the CDR3 gives the full variable domain: DSGVTQTPKHLITATGQRVTLRCSPRSGDLSVYWYQQSLDQGLQFLIQYYNGEERAKGNILERFSAQQFPDLHSELNLSSLELGDSALYFCASSPEVNTEAFFGQGTRLTVV.

The chain employs TRBV3-1 and TRBJ2-7, with D maybe TRBD1 (6 bases). The CDR3 consists of 16 residues. Germline-derived CDR1 and CDR2 are LGHDT and YNNKEL (reference sequence). V was pared by 2 bases and J by 4 bases, with 18 bases between. CDR3 nucleotide sequence: TGTGCCAGCAGCCAAACCTCAGGGGCAGCCAATTACGAGCAGTACTTC. The encoded protein is CASSQTSGAANYEQYF.

The chain couples TRBV12-3 or TRBV12-4 to TRBJ1-4; perhaps TRBD1 as D (5 bases). V was cut by 2 bases and J by 8 bases, with 15 bases left in between. The CDR3 has 15 residues. The CDR3 sequence is CASSLSIRVLEKLFF. CDR3 DNA: TGTGCCAGCAGTTTATCCATCAGGGTATTAGAAAAACTGTTTTTT.

This chain links TRBV12-3 or TRBV12-4 with TRBJ2-1, with 11 bases matching TRBD2. The length of the CDR3 is 14 residues. V gave up 7 bases and J gave up 5 bases; unmatched junction bases: 4. The CDR3 here is CASTGTSGNNEQFF. The CDR3 DNA is TGTGCCAGCACCGGGACTAGCGGTAACAATGAGCAGTTCTTC.

The chain carries TRBV29-1 and TRBJ2-4; 7 positions match TRBD1. The V gene's germline CDR1 is SQVTM and CDR2 ANQGSEA. This CDR3 comprises 12 residues. After removal of 6 bases from V and 6 bases from J, the junction contained 5 bases not matched to a gene. CDR3 loop: CSVPGTANIQYF. The CDR3 DNA reads TGCAGCGTCCCCGGGACAGCAAACATTCAGTACTTC. The full variable domain, rest sourced from reference TRBV29-1 and TRBJ2-4, is SAVISQKPSRDICQRGTSLTIQCQVDSQVTMMFWYRQQPGQSLTLIATANQGSEATYESGFVIDKFPISRPNLTFSTLTVSNMSPEDSSIYLCSVPGTANIQYFGAGTRLSVL.

This clonotype came up a few times. V usage is TRBV11-2 and J usage is TRBJ2-5, with 10 positions matching TRBD1. The DNA end is a closer match to TRBJ2-7, so the J assignment may be wrong. This CDR3 spans 15 amino acids. Germline CDR1 SGHAT, CDR2 FQNNGV. CDR3 in amino acids: CASSSAGTGVREQYF. CDR3 sequence (DNA): TGTGCCAGCAGTTCGGCCGGGACAGGGGTTCGCGAGCAGTACTTC.

The CDR3 coding sequence is TGCAGCGTGAAGGACGGGGAAACCTACACCTTC. It specifies CSVKDGETYTF. The rearrangement uses TRBV29-1 and TRBJ1-2; D ambiguous. The germline V and J ends were trimmed by 6 bases and 10 bases, with 15 bases remaining between them. Germline CDR1 reads SQVTM; CDR2 reads ANQGSEA. The CDR3 has 11 residues.

This clonotype was detected only a few times. The chain carries TRBV24-1 and TRBJ1-4, with D uncertain. The length of the CDR3 is 14 residues. Trimming stripped 5 bases from V and 7 bases from J, with 13 bases between. Germline CDR1 is KGHDR and CDR2 is SFDVKD. Here the CDR3 DNA reads TGTGCCACCAGTGGAATCAGTGTTTCTGAAAAACTGTTTTTT. The encoded protein is CATSGISVSEKLFF.

This clonotype occurred a few times. This chain joins TRBV15 and TRBJ2-5, with D possibly matching TRBD1 (6 bases). V was pared by 4 bases and J by 11 bases, with 14 bases between. The CDR3 has 12 residues. The germline CDR1 and CDR2 sequences are LNHNV and YYDKDF (reference sequence). DNA of the CDR3: TGTGCCACCAGCAACCTGAACAGGGAGCAGTACTTC. It yields the protein CATSNLNREQYF.

In nucleotides, the CDR3 is TGCAGTGCTCCGCACGAGGGGTATGGCTACACCTTC. As protein: CSAPHEGYGYTF. V gene TRBV20-1 combines with J gene TRBJ1-2; perhaps TRBD1 as D (5 bases). This CDR3 is 12 amino acids long. Per the germline V gene, CDR1 is DFQATT and CDR2 is SNEGSKA (reference sequence). Trimming shortened V by 5 bases and J by 5 bases, and 12 bases separated the two germline ends.

The chain employs TRBV13 and TRBJ2-6, with D hard to call. Germline-derived CDR1 and CDR2 are PRHDT and FYEKMQ (reference sequence). Trimming stripped 3 bases from V and 4 bases from J, with 16 bases between. The CDR3 has 17 residues. CDR3 protein: CASSFKDRAEGANVLTF. As DNA, the CDR3 is TGTGCCAGCAGCTTTAAGGATCGAGCCGAGGGGGCCAACGTCCTGACTTTC.

This chain links TRBV6-6 with TRBJ1-1; D call uncertain. The CDR3 extends over 12 amino acids. From germline, CDR1 is MNHNY and CDR2 SVGAGI (reference sequence). Trimming pared 8 bases from V and 1 base from J, leaving 8 bases between. The CDR3: CASAGWNTEAFF. Here the CDR3 DNA reads TGTGCCAGCGCCGGGTGGAACACTGAAGCTTTCTTT.

The chain combines TRBV6-5 with TRBJ1-2; D might be TRBD1 (5 bases). Trimming took 9 bases from V and 2 from J, leaving 19 bases between them. The CDR3 has 15 amino acids. From germline, CDR1 is MNHEY and CDR2 SVGAGI. The CDR3, as DNA: TGTGCCAGTTGTTCCCCGGGGGACCTAAACTATGGCTACACCTTC. Its translation is CASCSPGDLNYGYTF.

This chain joins TRBV10-3 and TRBJ2-2, with 8 bases matching TRBD1. Trimming cost V 4 bases and J 10 bases; bases outside gene matches: 14. The CDR3 consists of 16 residues. The germline CDR1 and CDR2 sequences are ENHRY and SYGVKD. The CDR3 is CAISGSGYPGGEELFF. Written as DNA, the CDR3 is TGTGCCATCAGTGGGTCGGGCTACCCAGGGGGCGAGGAGCTGTTTTTT.

This clonotype has more than one count but fewer than ten. The chain couples TRBV29-1 to TRBJ2-5; TRBD2 matches 7 bases. Matching the DNA end better, TRBJ2-1 makes the J call doubtful. Germline V CDR1 and CDR2: SQVTM, ANQGSEA. This CDR3 is built from 12 residues. The CDR3 region has the DNA TGCAGCGTTACGGGGGGAAGGAATGAGCAGTTCTTC. It is translated as CSVTGGRNEQFF.

This chain uses TRBV12-3 or TRBV12-4 with TRBJ2-5, with D possibly matching TRBD2 (6 bases). The CDR3 spans 11 residues. The V gene lost 5 bases and the J gene lost 12 bases, with 13 bases spanning the gap. The DNA of the CDR3 is TGTGCCAGCAGTGCGGGGCCCGAGAAGTACTTC. The encoded protein is CASSAGPEKYF.

The V gene is TRBV12-3 or TRBV12-4, the J gene TRBJ2-4; D remains ambiguous. V gave up 5 bases and J gave up 0 bases, with 14 bases separating them. The CDR3 loop spans 16 amino acids. CDR3 residues: CASSPDGELAKNIQYF. The CDR3 DNA is TGTGCCAGCAGTCCCGACGGAGAACTAGCCAAAAACATTCAGTACTTC.

The V call is TRBV11-2, the J call TRBJ1-4, with D perhaps TRBD1 (5 bases). CDR3 length: 14 residues. Germline-derived CDR1 and CDR2 are SGHAT and FQNNGV. V was shortened by 5 bases and J by 7 bases, with 14 bases between the two germline ends. This chain's CDR3 is CASSPRQMSEKLFF. CDR3 bases: TGTGCCAGCAGCCCCCGACAGATGAGTGAAAAACTGTTTTTT.

This clonotype has more than one count but fewer than ten. The V call is TRBV7-2, the J call TRBJ2-1, with 13 nucleotides matching TRBD2. The trim removed 5 bases at V and 9 bases at J, leaving 7 bases unmatched. The CDR3 loop spans 15 amino acids. Germline V gene lookup returns CDR1 SGHTA and CDR2 FQGNSA. CDR3 nucleotide sequence: TGTGCCAGCAGCCCTACTAGCGGGGGGGCCGGTGAGCAGTTCTTC. This encodes CASSPTSGGAGEQFF.

This clonotype was counted a few times. The chain joins TRBV29-1 to TRBJ2-7; TRBD1 agrees at 7 bases. There are 15 residues in the CDR3. From germline, CDR1 is SQVTM and CDR2 ANQGSEA. V trimming: 5 bases; J trimming: 0 bases; junction bases outside the gene matches: 10. The CDR3 loop reads CSVTGASPFSYEQYF. In DNA form, the CDR3 reads TGCAGCGTTACAGGGGCGAGCCCTTTCTCCTACGAGCAGTACTTC.

J is TRBJ2-7 and V is TRBV20-1; D is perhaps TRBD1 or TRBD2 (5 bases each). The CDR3 contains 14 residues. V was clipped by 5 bases and J by 5 bases, with 19 bases between them. From germline, CDR1 is DFQATT and CDR2 SNEGSKA (reference sequence). The DNA for the CDR3 is TGCAGTGCTCGCGGGCCCTGGGTAGGGGACGAGCAGTACTTC. Translation: CSARGPWVGDEQYF.

This clonotype was counted between two and nine times. The chain is built from TRBV5-6 and TRBJ1-2; tentative D call: TRBD1 (6 bases). The germline V gene encodes CDR1 SGHDT and CDR2 YYEEEE. With 9 bases removed from V and 2 bases from J, the gap between germline ends came to 20 bases. This CDR3 comprises 15 residues. In nucleotides, the CDR3 is TGTGCCACCACTCACAGGGCAGGCTTAAACTATGGCTACACCTTC. This encodes CATTHRAGLNYGYTF.

The chain recombines TRBV12-3 or TRBV12-4 with TRBJ1-3; a weak D match, TRBD1 (5 bases). V shed 8 bases and J shed 0 bases, with 11 bases lying between them. CDR3 size: 14 residues. Here the CDR3 reads CASQGDGSGNTIYF. Here the CDR3 DNA reads TGTGCCAGCCAAGGGGACGGCTCTGGAAACACCATATATTTT.

The V gene is TRBV2, the J gene TRBJ2-7; TRBD1 matches at 7 bases. V lost 9 bases and J lost 0; bases outside the gene matches: 8. The CDR3 consists of 14 residues. Germline CDR1 and CDR2: SNHLY and FYNNEI. CDR3 nucleotides: TGTGCCAGTGACAGGGCAGGGTCCTCCTACGAGCAGTACTTC. It encodes CASDRAGSSYEQYF.

This clonotype was detected only a few times. The chain employs TRBV9 and TRBJ2-3; D unresolved. Per germline, CDR1 SGDLS and CDR2 YYNGEE. V lost 0 bases, J lost 2 bases, and 10 bases lay in between. There are 15 residues in the CDR3. CDR3 sequence (DNA): TGTGCCAGCAGCGTAGGACCTCCCAACACAGATACGCAGTATTTT. This gives the protein CASSVGPPNTDTQYF.

The genes are TRBV4-1 and TRBJ2-5, with D maybe TRBD2 (6 bases). CDR1 and CDR2 from the germline V gene are MGHRA and YSYEKL. Trimming left V 7 bases short and J 3 bases short, with 18 bases between. The CDR3 consists of 15 residues. CDR3 sequence: CASTAKRELKETQYF. The DNA for the CDR3 is TGCGCCAGCACAGCCAAACGGGAGTTAAAAGAGACCCAGTACTTC.